This passage covers 17 T cell receptor beta chains from one sample sequenced in a study of shared clonotypes between healthy human individuals. Only in-frame clones appear in the TCRdb table, and some are missing; sequencing was by immunoSEQ multiplex PCR. The table includes about 1 million clones, about 77% detected once. The material sequenced was memory CD4+ T cells sorted from blood. Regarding subset: CD45RA-negative fraction. Receptors originate from a young man in good health.

The rearrangement joins TRBV7-9 to TRBJ2-2; D perhaps matches TRBD2 (6 bases). This CDR3 is 14 amino acids long. The V end was cut by 3 bases, the J end by 5 bases, with 10 bases between. Germline-derived CDR1 and CDR2 are SEHNR and FQNEAQ (reference sequence). The CDR3 nucleotides are TGTGCCAGCAGCTTGAAGGCGGGGACCGGGGAGCTGTTTTTT. This codes for CASSLKAGTGELFF.

This chain connects TRBV5-6 to TRBJ2-5; no clear D gene. This CDR3 spans 17 amino acids. The V and J ends lost 4 bases and 1 base respectively, with 20 bases between them. The V gene's germline CDR1 is SGHDT and CDR2 YYEEEE. CDR3 residues: CASSQTLRWDGQETQYF. CDR3 in DNA: TGTGCCAGCAGCCAAACACTCCGATGGGATGGCCAAGAGACCCAGTACTTC. Based on the CDR3 plus reference TRBV5-6 and TRBJ2-5, the full variable domain is DAGVTQSPTHLIKTRGQQVTLRCSPKSGHDTVSWYQQALGQGPQFIFQYYEEEERQRGNFPDRFSGHQFPNYSSELNVNALLLGDSALYLCASSQTLRWDGQETQYFGPGTRLLVL.

This chain links TRBV11-3 with TRBJ2-7, with D tentatively TRBD2 (5 bases). The CDR3 contains 14 residues. Germline CDR1 and CDR2: SGHNT and YENEEA. V lost 5 bases to trimming and J lost 5 bases, with 16 bases between them. The CDR3 sequence: CASSTHGLVDEQYF. CDR3 bases: TGTGCCAGCAGCACACACGGACTGGTCGACGAGCAGTACTTC. The variable domain in full, with the rest retrieved from reference TRBV11-3 and TRBJ2-7, is EAGVVQSPRYKIIEKKQPVAFWCNPISGHNTLYWYLQNLGQGPELLIRYENEEAVDDSQLPKDRFSAERLKGVDSTLKIQPAELGDSAVYLCASSTHGLVDEQYFGPGTRLTVT.

The CDR3 reads CASSVRTSGGPHGELFF. The CDR3 nucleotides read TGTGCCAGCAGCGTAAGAACTAGCGGGGGCCCTCACGGGGAGCTGTTTTTT. The chain couples TRBV9 to TRBJ2-2; TRBD2 agrees at 11 bases. The CDR3 is 17 residues long. Germline trimming cut 1 base from V and 7 bases from J; bases unmatched to any gene: 9. CDR1 is SGDLS, CDR2 YYNGEE, per germline.

The rearrangement links TRBV19 to TRBJ1-3; D is undetermined. V was clipped by 9 bases and J by 7 bases, with 16 bases between them. The CDR3 runs 13 residues. Germline CDR1 reads LNHDA; CDR2 reads SQIVND (reference sequence). The CDR3 coding sequence is TGTGCCAGCCGTCTTAAGGGTGGCAACACCATATATTTT. Encoded protein: CASRLKGGNTIYF.

V gene TRBV10-2 combines with J gene TRBJ2-5; 10 bases line up with TRBD2. The J call could be wrong; TRBJ2-7 is a better fit for the DNA end. The CDR3 loop spans 15 amino acids. In germline, CDR1 is WSHSY, CDR2 SAAADI. CDR3 bases: TGCGCCAGCAGTGATGGACTAGCGGTTTTCTACGAGCAGTACTTC. It encodes CASSDGLAVFYEQYF.

The V and J genes are TRBV30 and TRBJ1-3; 7 bases align to TRBD1. This CDR3 has 17 amino acids. The V and J ends lost 5 bases and 0 bases, in that order; junction bases with no gene match: 13. Germline CDR1 is GTSNPN and CDR2 is SVGIG (reference sequence). CDR3 loop: CAWALTGRVFSGNTIYF. CDR3 sequence (DNA): TGTGCCTGGGCCCTGACAGGGAGGGTTTTCTCTGGAAACACCATATATTTT.

This chain links TRBV19 with TRBJ1-6, with a possible D match to TRBD1 (5 bases). The V gene's germline CDR1 is LNHDA and CDR2 SQIVND (reference sequence). The CDR3 totals 16 residues. Between the trimmed V and J ends, which lost 3 bases and 1 base, there was a span of 10 bases. CDR3 nucleotide sequence: TGTGCCAGTAGTATCCACGGGGCGTCCTATAATTCACCCCTCCACTTT. This translates into CASSIHGASYNSPLHF. The variable domain in full, completed from reference TRBV19 and TRBJ1-6, reads DGGITQSPKYLFRKEGQNVTLSCEQNLNHDAMYWYRQDPGQGLRLIYYSQIVNDFQKGDIAEGYSVSREKKESFPLTVTSAQKNPTAFYLCASSIHGASYNSPLHFGNGTRLTVT.

J is TRBJ2-2 and V is TRBV5-6; TRBD1 might be the D (6 bases). The CDR3 has 16 residues. The V end lost 4 bases, the J end lost 4 bases, and 17 bases lay between the germline ends. Germline-derived CDR1 and CDR2 are SGHDT and YYEEEE. CDR3 coding DNA: TGTGCCAGCAGCCCGGGCGGACAGCACGTCACCGGGGAGCTGTTTTTT. This translates into CASSPGGQHVTGELFF.

The chain recombines TRBV29-1 with TRBJ1-2; a possible D gene is TRBD1 (6 bases). There are 13 residues in the CDR3. CDR1 and CDR2 from the germline V gene are SQVTM and ANQGSEA. Trimming left V 0 bases short and J 6 bases short, with 11 bases between. CDR3 region: CSVEDTGANGYTF. The CDR3 nucleotides are TGCAGCGTTGAAGATACGGGGGCCAATGGCTACACCTTC.

CDR3 sequence: CASQGRTYEQYF. The CDR3 DNA is TGTGCCAGCCAGGGGAGGACCTACGAGCAGTACTTC. The chain employs TRBV6-5 and TRBJ2-7; D is perhaps TRBD1 or TRBD2 (6 bases each). The V gene lost 8 bases and the J gene lost 2 bases, with 10 bases spanning the gap. The germline V gene encodes CDR1 MNHEY and CDR2 SVGAGI. The CDR3 runs 12 residues.

The V gene is TRBV2, the J gene TRBJ2-2; 11 bases are a match to TRBD2. Germline CDR1 reads SNHLY; CDR2 reads FYNNEI. The CDR3 extends over 16 amino acids. The junction had 10 bases not matched to a gene; V was cut back by 8 bases and J by 5 bases. The CDR3 sequence: CASGSGLAVLTGELFF. The CDR3 nucleotides are TGTGCCAGCGGCTCGGGACTAGCGGTTTTGACCGGGGAGCTGTTTTTT.

V is TRBV6-1 and J is TRBJ2-7; no definite D call. This CDR3 contains 12 residues. Germline CDR1 is MNHNS and CDR2 is SASEGT. V lost 2 bases, J lost 1 base, and 3 bases lay in between. The CDR3 here is CASSEQSYEQYF. The CDR3 nucleotides read TGTGCCAGCAGTGAACAGTCCTACGAGCAGTACTTC.

This clone was seen only a few times. The sample holds other DNA sequences that translate to the same CDR3. The chain couples TRBV29-1 to TRBJ1-5; no firm D call. Trimming removed 4 bases from V and 4 bases from J, with 8 bases in between. Germline lookup yields CDR1 SQVTM and CDR2 ANQGSEA. There are 12 residues in the CDR3. The CDR3 loop is CSVGEGNQPQHF. The CDR3, as DNA: TGCAGCGTTGGGGAGGGAAATCAGCCCCAGCATTTT. Full variable domain (outside the CDR3, taken from reference TRBV29-1 and TRBJ1-5): SAVISQKPSRDICQRGTSLTIQCQVDSQVTMMFWYRQQPGQSLTLIATANQGSEATYESGFVIDKFPISRPNLTFSTLTVSNMSPEDSSIYLCSVGEGNQPQHFGDGTRLSIL.

The V gene is TRBV7-2, the J gene TRBJ2-3; D is possibly TRBD1 (5 bases). The CDR3 is 14 residues long. Germline V gene sequence: CDR1 SGHTA, CDR2 FQGNSA. The V end lost 7 bases, the J end lost 1 base, and 12 bases lay between the germline ends. CDR3 sequence reads: CASTPGRGTDTQYF. CDR3 sequence (DNA): TGTGCCAGCACCCCGGGCAGGGGCACAGATACGCAGTATTTT.

This clone was observed a handful of times. J is TRBJ1-1 and V is TRBV12-5; possible D gene TRBD1, 6 bases. This CDR3 spans 12 amino acids. Looked up from germline, CDR1 is LGHNT and CDR2 is FRNRAP. Trimming stripped 4 bases from V and 7 bases from J, with 10 bases between. CDR3 DNA sequence: TGTGCTAGTGGTTCCGGGACATATGAAGCTTTCTTT. Amino acid sequence: CASGSGTYEAFF.

The rearrangement links TRBV28 to TRBJ1-2, with D unclear. V lost 5 bases to trimming and J lost 5 bases, with 24 bases between them. The CDR3 extends over 17 amino acids. Germline V gene data show CDR1 as MDHEN and CDR2 as SYDVKM. CDR3 coding DNA: TGTGCCAGCAGTCCCCCCGTCCCCCTTGTTAGCGGGTATGGCTACACCTTC. Its translation is CASSPPVPLVSGYGYTF.